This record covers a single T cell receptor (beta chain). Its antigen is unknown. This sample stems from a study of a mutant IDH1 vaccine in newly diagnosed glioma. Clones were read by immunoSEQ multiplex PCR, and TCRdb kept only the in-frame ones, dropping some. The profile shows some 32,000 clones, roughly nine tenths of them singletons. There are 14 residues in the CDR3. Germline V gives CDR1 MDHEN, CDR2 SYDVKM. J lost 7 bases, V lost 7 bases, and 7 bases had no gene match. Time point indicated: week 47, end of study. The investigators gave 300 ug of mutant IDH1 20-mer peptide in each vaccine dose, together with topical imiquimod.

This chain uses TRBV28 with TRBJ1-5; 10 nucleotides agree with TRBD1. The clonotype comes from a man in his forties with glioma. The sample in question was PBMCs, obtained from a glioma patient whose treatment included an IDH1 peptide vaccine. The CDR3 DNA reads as TGTGCCAGCATGACAGGGGGCTTGGGGCAGCCCCAGCATTTT. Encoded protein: CASMTGGLGQPQHF.